The source of this T cell receptor (beta chain) is a study of shared clonotypes between healthy human individuals. Overall study findings and caveats: Only a few donors were included, so the genetic and exposure-history diversity represented was limited.

Sequencing was performed on unsorted PBMC DNA using ten immunoSEQ deep assay plates. In the original analysis: Sequence data from immunoSEQ were junction-only and lacked quality scores; consequently, filtering differed. Generated by immunoSEQ multiplex PCR, the TCRdb table keeps only in-frame clones and is missing some. The DNA gave D and trimming, while V, J and clone size come from that table. There are about 600,000 clones in the sample; around 81% occur only once, and approximately 12% lies in the top ten. Note on this clone: Its antigen is unidentified. Other DNA sequences in the same sample also yield this CDR3.

This CDR3 comprises 16 residues. Germline assignment: CDR1 SGHRS and CDR2 YFSETQ. V lost 0 bases and J lost 0; bases outside the gene matches: 3. The sequencing input was PBMCs. This receptor was taken from a middle-aged woman in good health. Some clones in this sample may be carry-over from other donors' samples. The V call is TRBV5-1, the J call TRBJ2-3; 8 nucleotides line up with TRBD1. CDR3 sequence (DNA): TGCGCCAGCAGCTTGGCCGGACAGGGAAGCACAGATACGCAGTATTTT. The encoded protein is CASSLAGQGSTDTQYF.